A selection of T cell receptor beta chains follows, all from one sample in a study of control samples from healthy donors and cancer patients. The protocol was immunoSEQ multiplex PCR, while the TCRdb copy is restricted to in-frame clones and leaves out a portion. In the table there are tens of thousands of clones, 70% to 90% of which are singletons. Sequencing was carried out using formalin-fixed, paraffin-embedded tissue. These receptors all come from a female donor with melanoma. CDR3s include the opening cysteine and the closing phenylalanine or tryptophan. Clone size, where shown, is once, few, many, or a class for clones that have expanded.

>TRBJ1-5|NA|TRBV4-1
CASSQGRGGTSNQPQHF
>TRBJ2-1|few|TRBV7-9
CATGSGFPYNEQFF
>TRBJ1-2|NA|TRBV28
CASSLAEYNNYGYTF
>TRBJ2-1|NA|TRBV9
CASSVVHNEQFF
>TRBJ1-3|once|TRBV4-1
CASSQDRAGGNTIYF
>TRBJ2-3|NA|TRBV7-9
CASSPRRLAATDTQYF
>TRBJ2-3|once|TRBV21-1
CASSKVYFFSTDTQYF
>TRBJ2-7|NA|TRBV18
CASSPPGFYEQYF
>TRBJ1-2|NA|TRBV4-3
CASSQDLGGLGYTF
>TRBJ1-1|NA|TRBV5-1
CASSLDSGNTEAFF
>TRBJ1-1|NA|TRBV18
CASSPFIGRGGTEAFF
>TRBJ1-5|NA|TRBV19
CASSIVFSNQPQHF
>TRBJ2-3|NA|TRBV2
CASRWTSGRTDTQYF
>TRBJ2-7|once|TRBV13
CASSFDRASYEQYF
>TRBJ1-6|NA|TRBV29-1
CSIRDRNNSPLHF
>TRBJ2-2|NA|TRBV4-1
CASSQAGTGEAGELFF
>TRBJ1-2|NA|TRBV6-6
CASSFGQGDPYGYTF
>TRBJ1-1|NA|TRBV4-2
CASSQEQLNTEAFF
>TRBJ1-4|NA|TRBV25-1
CASSSTGFKEKLFF
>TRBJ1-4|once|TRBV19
CASSADRVGEKLFF
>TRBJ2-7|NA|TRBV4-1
CVSSQEPPGTFFYEQYF
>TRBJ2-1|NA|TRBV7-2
CASSPGPLNEQFF
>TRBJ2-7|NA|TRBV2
CASSLGTSGSSHEQYF
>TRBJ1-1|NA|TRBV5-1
CASSSSGERGTEAFF